This T cell receptor (beta chain) was documented in a study of T cell repertoires in cytomegalovirus infection. Study background: CMV infection plus the matching HLA type was flagged by public TCR beta signatures. General observations from the study: Dominant in the ex vivo response were TCR beta clonotypes restricted by HLA-C and specific for CMV.

The table lists this clonotype with many counts. Its cognate antigen is unknown. From the reads, TCRdb called clonotypes with MiXCR, one entry per CDR3 protein. The sample shows roughly 230,000 distinct CDR3 sequences, roughly 12% of them seen only once. The sequence was collected from a human donor in good health (CMV status not recorded). Some clones in this sample may be carry-over from other donors' samples. What was sequenced was PBMCs.

The CDR3 DNA reads TGTGCCAGCAGCTTAGCGCAAAAAGGCTATGAGCAGTTCTTC. Translating it yields CASSLAQKGYEQFF. The chain is built from TRBV7-2 and TRBJ2-1; D uncertain. V lost 0 bases and J lost 8, with 11 bases in between. CDR3 length: 14 amino acids. The germline gives CDR1 SGHTA, CDR2 FQGNSA.